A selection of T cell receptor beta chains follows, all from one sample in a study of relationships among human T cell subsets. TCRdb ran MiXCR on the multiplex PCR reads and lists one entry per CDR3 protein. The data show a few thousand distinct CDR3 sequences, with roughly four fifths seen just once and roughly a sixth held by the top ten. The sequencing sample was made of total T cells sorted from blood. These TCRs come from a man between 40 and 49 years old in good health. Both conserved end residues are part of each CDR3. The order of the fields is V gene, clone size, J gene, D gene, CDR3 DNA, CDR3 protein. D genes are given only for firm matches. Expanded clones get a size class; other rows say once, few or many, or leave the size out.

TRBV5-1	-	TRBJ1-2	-	TGCGCCAGCAGCTTGGGATCGGCGGACTATGGCTACACCTTC	CASSLGSADYGYTF
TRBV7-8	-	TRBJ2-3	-	TGTTCGTCGTGCCCGAGCACAGATACGCAGTATTTT	CSSCPSTDTQYF
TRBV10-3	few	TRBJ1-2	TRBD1	TGCGCCAGCAGTTTACTTCCGGGACAGGGATTCTATGGCTACACCTTC	CASSLLPGQGFYGYTF
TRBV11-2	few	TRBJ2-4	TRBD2	TGTGCCAGCAGCAGGACTAGCGGGAGAGACATTCAGTACTTC	CASSRTSGRDIQYF
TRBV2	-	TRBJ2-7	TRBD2	TGTGCCAGCAGCGACGGTGGACTAGCGGTCTCCTACGAGCAGTACTTC	CASSDGGLAVSYEQYF
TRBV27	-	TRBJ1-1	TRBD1	TGTGCCAGCGAGGACAGGGGCGCCATGAACACTGAAGCTTTCTTT	CASEDRGAMNTEAFF
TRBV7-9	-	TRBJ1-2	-	TGTGCCAGCAGCTTGTCGACAGTCAGTTGGGTGAACTATGGCTACACCTTC	CASSLSTVSWVNYGYTF
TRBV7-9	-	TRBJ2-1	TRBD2	TGTGCCAGCAGCTTAGCCCTACCGACTAGCGGGATTGTCAATGAGCAGTTCTTC	CASSLALPTSGIVNEQFF
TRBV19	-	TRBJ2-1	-	TGTGCCAGTAGTATTAAAAGCTCCTACAATGAGCAGTTCTTC	CASSIKSSYNEQFF
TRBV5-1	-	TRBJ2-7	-	TGCGCCAGCAGTAAGTCTGGGGCGGGATCCTACGAGCAGTACTTC	CASSKSGAGSYEQYF
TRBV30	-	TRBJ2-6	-	TGTGCCTGGAGTGTACGGGGGAGGGCCAACGTCCTGACTTTC	CAWSVRGRANVLTF
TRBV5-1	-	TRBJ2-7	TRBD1	TGCGCCAGCAGCCCCCAAGGACAGGGGTCCTACGAGCAGTACTTC	CASSPQGQGSYEQYF